The present entry profiles one T cell receptor beta chain with its context. Measured with immunoSEQ multiplex PCR; TCRdb has only the in-frame clones, and not every one. Of about 150,000 clones listed, around three quarters are singletons. The source of the sample is a study of blood T cell repertoires in COVID-19. Germline V gives CDR1 SGHRS, CDR2 YFSETQ. The CDR3 is made up of 16 amino acids. V lost 4 bases to trimming and J lost 3 bases, with 19 bases between them. This receptor was obtained from a man in his fifties or sixties with active or convalescent COVID-19. Input material: peripheral blood. V usage is TRBV5-1 and J usage is TRBJ1-1; D gene ambiguous. The CDR3 sequence: CASSAVALGGYTEAFF. As DNA, the CDR3 is TGCGCCAGCAGCGCGGTGGCTCTAGGAGGGTACACTGAAGCTTTCTTT.